The rows below give T cell receptor beta chains drawn from one sample of a study of T cell responses to AZD1222 COVID-19 vaccine. TCRdb's table, derived via immunoSEQ multiplex PCR, lists solely in-frame clones and lacks some. The sample consists of 100,000 or so clones, around nine tenths of them appearing once. The sequences come from peripheral blood, collected on day 0 of AZD1222 vaccination. The receptors come from an adult in good health. Both conserved end residues are part of each CDR3. The D gene is left open where the match is weak. Size is stated for part of the rows, as once, few or many counts, or as a class when the clone is expanded.

j_call v_call clone_size d_call cdr3_nt cdr3_aa
TRBJ1-1 TRBV6-4 - - TGTGCCAGCAGCCCCGCGGGGGGCACTGAAGCTTTCTTT CASSPAGGTEAFF
TRBJ1-1 TRBV11-3 - TRBD1 TGTGCCAGCAGCTTAGAACAGACAGGGGAAGAAGCTTTCTTT CASSLEQTGEEAFF
TRBJ2-7 TRBV9 - - TGTGCCAGCAGTTTAGGACAGGGACTAACCTACGAGCAGTACTTC CASSLGQGLTYEQYF
TRBJ1-3 TRBV14 - - TGTGCCAGCTCGGATACCTCTGGAAACACCATATATTTT CASSDTSGNTIYF
TRBJ2-1 TRBV28 - TRBD2 TGTGCCAGCGTTTCCGGGACTAAAAATGAGCAGTTCTTC CASVSGTKNEQFF
TRBJ2-7 TRBV11-3 - - TGTGCCAGCAGCTTAGGCTTCGCGGCGGACGAGCAGTACTTC CASSLGFAADEQYF
TRBJ2-5 TRBV7-3 - - TGTGCCAGCAGCTCCACCCGCGCCTTAGAGACCCAGTACTTC CASSSTRALETQYF
TRBJ1-1 TRBV6-1 - - TGTGCCAGCAGTGGGCGGGGTGCAGGGGCTCTCACTGAAGCTTTCTTT CASSGRGAGALTEAFF
TRBJ2-5 TRBV29-1 - - TGCAGCGTTGATCAGGGGTGGAACCAAGAGACCCAGTACTTC CSVDQGWNQETQYF
TRBJ1-2 TRBV13 - - TGTGCCGCCGGGTTACGGGGGGCGCTTGGCTACACCTTC CAAGLRGALGYTF
TRBJ1-1 TRBV6-5 - TRBD1 TGTGCCAGCAGTTCAGGGGGGTCCGGCACTGAAGCTTTCTTT CASSSGGSGTEAFF
TRBJ1-1 TRBV27 - - TGTGCCAGCAGTACCCGCCCGGGTACTGAAGCTTTCTTT CASSTRPGTEAFF
TRBJ1-4 TRBV2 - - TGTGCCAGCAGGAGGGGGACAACCATTAATGAAAAACTGTTTTTT CASRRGTTINEKLFF
TRBJ2-7 TRBV24-1 - - TGTGCCACCAGTCATCCGGCAGGGGATTCCTACGAGCAGTACTTC CATSHPAGDSYEQYF
TRBJ1-2 TRBV10-3 - TRBD1 TGTGCCATCAGGACTCCGGGACAGGGAAGTTCTAACTATGGCTACACCTTC CAIRTPGQGSSNYGYTF
TRBJ2-2 TRBV5-5 - - TGTGCCAGCAGCTTGGTTTGGGGTTCGAACACCGGGGAGCTGTTTTTT CASSLVWGSNTGELFF
TRBJ1-5 TRBV28 once - TGTGCCAGCAGTTCCCGGTTAGGGCTGGTTCAGCCCCAGCATTTT CASSSRLGLVQPQHF
TRBJ2-2 TRBV7-9 - - TGTGCCAGCAGCTTAGCGGGGACCCCCACCGGGGAGCTGTTTTTT CASSLAGTPTGELFF
TRBJ2-1 TRBV10-3 few TRBD2 TGTGCCATCAGTGAGAAAGAGGGACTAGCGGGGGTTTTCAATGAGCAGTTCTTC CAISEKEGLAGVFNEQFF
TRBJ2-2 TRBV19 - - TGTGCCAGTAGTATTACAGGATACACCGGGGAGCTGTTTTTT CASSITGYTGELFF
TRBJ1-1 TRBV4-2 - - TGTGCCAGCAGCCAGGCCCGGGCCGAAGCTTTCTTT CASSQARAEAFF
TRBJ1-1 TRBV11-2 - - TGTGCCAGCAGCTTCCAGGGGAACACTGAAGCTTTCTTT CASSFQGNTEAFF
TRBJ1-6 TRBV5-1 - - TGCGCCAGCAGCTTAGGGAGCTCCTATAATTCACCCCTCCACTTT CASSLGSSYNSPLHF
TRBJ1-4 TRBV3-1/TRBV3-2 - TRBD1 TGTGCCAGCAGGAGACAGGGGCCGCTCGGGGGTGAAAAACTGTTTTTT CASRRQGPLGGEKLFF
TRBJ1-1 TRBV3-1/TRBV3-2 - - TGTGCCAGCAGCCAGGATAGCTATGCTGAAGCTTTCTTT CASSQDSYAEAFF
TRBJ1-5 TRBV13 - - TGTGCCAGCAGCTTACGTCCCGGCCAGCCCCAGCATTTT CASSLRPGQPQHF
TRBJ1-1 TRBV19 - - TGTGCCAGTACTTACAAAGGTTCCACGACTGAAGCTTTCTTT CASTYKGSTTEAFF
TRBJ1-3 TRBV11-2 - - TGTGCCAGCAGCTTAGCTTGGGACGGAAACACCATATATTTT CASSLAWDGNTIYF
TRBJ2-2 TRBV24-1 - TRBD2 TGTGCCACCGCAGAGGCTAGCGGGAGGACGAACACCGGGGAGCTGTTTTTT CATAEASGRTNTGELFF
TRBJ2-3 TRBV4-1 - - TGCGCCAGCAGCCAGAGAGGAGGACGGACAACTAGCACAGATACGCAGTATTTT CASSQRGGRTTSTDTQYF
TRBJ2-1 TRBV7-3 - - TGTGCCAGCAGCGCAGACGGCCACTCCTACAATGAGCAGTTCTTC CASSADGHSYNEQFF